These 5 T cell receptor beta chains were sequenced from one sample in a study of T cell responses to AZD1222 COVID-19 vaccine. Repertoires were generated with immunoSEQ multiplex PCR, while TCRdb's copy carries only in-frame clones and drops some. The sample consists of about 120,000 clones, just over 90% of them appearing once. The sample in question was peripheral blood, obtained on day 0 of AZD1222 vaccination. These receptors all come from an adult in good health.

The CDR3: CASSQERGPGYEQYF. The DNA of the CDR3 is TGTGCCAGCAGCCAAGAGCGGGGGCCGGGCTACGAGCAGTACTTC. The chain carries TRBV4-2 and TRBJ2-7, with D possibly being TRBD2 (7 bases). CDR1 is LGHNA and CDR2 is YNFKEQ in the germline V gene. With 0 bases removed from V and 3 bases from J, the gap between germline ends came to 12 bases. The CDR3 is made up of 15 amino acids.

The J gene is TRBJ1-1, the V gene TRBV7-9; D is unresolved. Trimming pared 0 bases from V and 1 base from J, leaving 12 bases between. The CDR3 contains 16 residues. From germline, CDR1 is SEHNR and CDR2 FQNEAQ (reference sequence). This CDR3 is CASSLAQSRGNTEAFF. In nucleotides, the CDR3 is TGTGCCAGCAGCTTAGCTCAGAGTCGGGGGAACACTGAAGCTTTCTTT.

The chain carries TRBV6-6 and TRBJ1-1; 8 nucleotides match TRBD1. There are 16 residues in the CDR3. Germline V gene lookup returns CDR1 MNHNY and CDR2 SVGAGI (reference sequence). Trimming removed 6 bases from V and 4 bases from J; junction bases left unmatched: 13. CDR3 sequence reads: CASRSPGTGDGTEAFF. CDR3 sequence (DNA): TGTGCCAGCAGATCGCCCGGGACAGGAGATGGCACTGAAGCTTTCTTT.

The chain recombines TRBV7-2 with TRBJ1-1; TRBD1 matches at 12 bases. CDR1 and CDR2 from the germline V gene are SGHTA and FQGNSA. This CDR3 region has 16 residues. Unmatched junction bases numbered 8, after V lost 6 bases and J lost 3 bases. This CDR3 reads CASRTGTGGRYTEAFF. As DNA, the CDR3 is TGTGCCAGCAGGACCGGGACAGGGGGCAGGTACACTGAAGCTTTCTTT.

The chain joins TRBV27 to TRBJ2-1; TRBD1 agrees at 7 bases. J gave up 7 bases and V 6 bases, and 12 bases lay outside the gene matches. Per the germline V gene, CDR1 is MNHEY and CDR2 is SMNVEV (reference sequence). This CDR3 contains 15 residues. DNA for the CDR3: TGTGCCAGCAGCCGACCTCCGACAGGGCATAATGAGCAGTTCTTC. Encoded protein: CASSRPPTGHNEQFF.